This entry is about one T cell receptor beta chain. This record belongs to a study of blood T cell repertoires in COVID-19. Study in general: Acute and convalescent COVID-19 specimens originated in the United States, Italy and Spain.

After removal of 6 bases from V and 6 bases from J, the junction contained 5 bases not matched to a gene. The germline V gene encodes CDR1 SGHTA and CDR2 FQGNSA. The CDR3 has 15 amino acids. Profiled with immunoSEQ multiplex PCR; TCRdb holds only in-frame clones, not every one. The repertoire holds roughly 150,000 clones, with approximately 91% as singletons. The V gene is TRBV7-2, the J gene TRBJ2-2; 12 nucleotides agree with TRBD2. This receptor was obtained from a young man with COVID-19, enrolled during active disease. The source material was peripheral blood. The CDR3 here is CASRRLAGVAGELFF. The CDR3 region has the DNA TGTGCCAGCAGACGACTAGCGGGAGTTGCCGGGGAGCTGTTTTTT.